These 12 T cell receptor beta chains originate from one sample sequenced in a study of somatic mutations in cytotoxic T cells in rheumatoid arthritis. The data were produced by immunoSEQ multiplex PCR, yet TCRdb's version contains in-frame clones alone and is incomplete. There are 20,000 to 25,000 clones in the sample; around 84% occur only once, and under 20% lies in the top ten. The sequencing sample was made of CD8+ T cells sorted from blood. The receptors shown here come from a woman aged 50 to 60 in good health.

The chain carries TRBV4-3 and TRBJ2-4; TRBD1 matches 7 bases. Germline CDR1 LGHNA, CDR2 YSLEER. V lost 0 bases to trimming and J lost 4 bases; unmatched junction nucleotides: 0. This CDR3 contains 14 residues. CDR3 nucleotide sequence: TGCGCCAGCAGCCAAGACAGGGGGAAAAACATTCAGTACTTC. This encodes CASSQDRGKNIQYF.

The chain is built from TRBV5-6 and TRBJ1-1; D is perhaps TRBD1 (5 bases). Deletions cut 0 bases from V and 4 bases from J, with 10 bases between. The V gene's germline CDR1 is SGHDT and CDR2 YYEEEE. The CDR3 runs 14 residues. As DNA, the CDR3 is TGTGCCAGCAGCTTGGCCTGGGGGAGCACTGAAGCTTTCTTT. Protein product: CASSLAWGSTEAFF. Variable domain in full (rest from reference TRBV5-6 and TRBJ1-1): DAGVTQSPTHLIKTRGQQVTLRCSPKSGHDTVSWYQQALGQGPQFIFQYYEEEERQRGNFPDRFSGHQFPNYSSELNVNALLLGDSALYLCASSLAWGSTEAFFGQGTRLTVV.

This clone was counted between two and nine times. This chain joins TRBV7-2 and TRBJ1-2; unclear D gene. V shed 4 bases and J shed 2 bases, with 11 bases lying between them. The CDR3 runs 14 residues. Germline V CDR1 and CDR2: SGHTA, FQGNSA. CDR3 in DNA: TGTGCCAGCAGCTCCTGGACCGAGAACTATGGCTACACCTTC. Translation: CASSSWTENYGYTF.

In this sample, this clone turned up a few times. The V and J genes are TRBV11-2 and TRBJ2-7; D not resolved. Germline assignment: CDR1 SGHAT and CDR2 FQNNGV. The V and J ends lost 2 bases and 0 bases respectively, with 11 bases between them. The CDR3 contains 15 residues. The CDR3 DNA follows: TGTGCCAGCAGCTTAAACTCAAGGAGCTCCTACGAGCAGTACGTC. This sequence encodes CASSLNSRSSYEQYV.

The chain joins TRBV6-6 to TRBJ1-1, with a weak D call TRBD1 (6 bases). The V end lost 4 bases, the J end lost 5 bases, and 20 bases lay between the germline ends. This CDR3 is 16 amino acids long. Germline V CDR1 and CDR2: MNHNY, SVGAGI (reference sequence). DNA of the CDR3: TGTGCCAGCAGTTTGAATCAGGGGCCCCCGAATACTGAAGCTTTCTTT. It encodes CASSLNQGPPNTEAFF.

The chain combines TRBV6-1 with TRBJ1-5; D ambiguous. The V gene lost 2 bases and the J gene lost 4 bases, with 15 bases spanning the gap. Germline lookup yields CDR1 MNHNS and CDR2 SASEGT. The CDR3 is 16 residues long. CDR3: CASSESYSLLNQPQHF. The DNA of the CDR3 is TGTGCCAGCAGTGAAAGTTATTCATTACTGAATCAGCCCCAGCATTTT.

The V gene is TRBV9, the J gene TRBJ2-7, with D maybe TRBD1 (6 bases). V was clipped by 0 bases and J by 2 bases, with 9 bases between them. This CDR3 has 14 amino acids. Germline CDR1 is SGDLS and CDR2 is YYNGEE. The CDR3: CASSVDGGPYEQYF. The CDR3 DNA follows: TGTGCCAGCAGCGTAGATGGGGGCCCCTACGAGCAGTACTTC.

CDR3 amino acids: CASATGVHYGYTF. The DNA of the CDR3 is TGTGCCAGCGCCACGGGGGTACACTATGGCTACACCTTC. The gene calls are TRBV27 and TRBJ1-2, with D possibly being TRBD1 (5 bases). Germline assignment: CDR1 MNHEY and CDR2 SMNVEV (reference sequence). The CDR3 consists of 13 residues. Trimming removed 8 bases at V and 3 bases at J, with 13 bases between.

V is TRBV11-1 and J is TRBJ1-1; D is undetermined. The CDR3 covers 13 residues. Trimming cost V 5 bases and J 11 bases, with 18 bases left between them. Germline CDR1 SGHAT, CDR2 FQDESV (reference sequence). CDR3 bases: TGTGCCAGCAGCCATTCTGGGGTATGGTCCGCTTTCTTT. Residues: CASSHSGVWSAFF.

The rearrangement uses TRBV13 and TRBJ2-2, with a weak D call TRBD2 (7 bases). CDR3 length equals 15 residues. V gave up 1 base and J gave up 2 bases, with 8 bases separating them. Germline loops: CDR1 PRHDT, CDR2 FYEKMQ (reference sequence). CDR3 DNA: TGTGCCAGCAGCTTAGCGGGGGGCAACACCGGGGAGCTGTTTTTT. Translating gives CASSLAGGNTGELFF. The entire variable domain, with the rest obtained from reference TRBV13 and TRBJ2-2, is as follows: AAGVIQSPRHLIKEKRETATLKCYPIPRHDTVYWYQQGPGQDPQFLISFYEKMQSDKGSIPDRFSAQQFSDYHSELNMSSLELGDSALYFCASSLAGGNTGELFFGEGSRLTVL.

The V and J genes are TRBV29-1 and TRBJ2-1; maybe TRBD2 (6 bases). The CDR3 runs to 13 residues. Germline V gene sequence: CDR1 SQVTM, CDR2 ANQGSEA. Trimming pared 3 bases from V and 0 bases from J, leaving 6 bases between. CDR3 sequence: CSVERDSYNEQFF. The CDR3, as DNA: TGCAGCGTTGAGCGGGACTCCTACAATGAGCAGTTCTTC.

The chain joins TRBV7-2 to TRBJ2-3, with TRBD2 matching 10 bases. The CDR3 contains 14 residues. After removal of 8 bases from V and 0 bases from J, the junction contained 2 bases not matched to a gene. Looked up from germline, CDR1 is SGHTA and CDR2 is FQGNSA. CDR3 region: CASGSGGSTDTQYF. CDR3 bases: TGTGCCAGCGGTAGCGGGGGGAGCACAGATACGCAGTATTTT.